The subject of this entry is one TCR beta chain. Its target antigen remains unknown. No qualities accompany the bases; no much larger clone lies one base away. The germline V gene provides CDR1 SQVTM and CDR2 ANQGSEA. A distance of 12 bases separates the germline ends of V and J, which lose 2 bases and 2 bases respectively. From its cysteine to its phenylalanine, the CDR3 spans 14 amino acids. CDR3 DNA only is kept here, 42 bases in frame from base 1. The time point label corresponds to: baseline before first vaccination. The vaccinee samples were drawn from two UK trials, COV001 and COV002, one of which was a single-blind randomized controlled phase 2/3 trial testing AZD1222 (ChAdOx1 nCoV-19) in healthy adults. For TCRbeta chain sequencing, PBMC samples were collected from trial participants at day 0 and at day 28 after the second dose. The CDR3 regions of human TCRbeta chains were analyzed by immunosequencing. The original pipeline was this. Repertoire TCRs were matched against a reference library of SARS-CoV-2-specific TCRs generated with the MIRA antigen-specificity platform. Breadth was defined as the fraction of unique TCRs that were SARS-CoV-2-associated. Depth was defined as the fraction of total T cells that were SARS-CoV-2-associated. Using the MIRA data, every spike-specific TCR was mapped to the spike region that the TCR reacted to and assigned to either a CD4 or a CD8 class. Log10-transformed breadth and depth values were compared by one-way ANOVA with Sidak's multiple comparisons tests. As stored in TCRdb, this immuneACCESS dataset retains in-frame rearrangements with V and J assigned. A fraction of the clones does not appear; measured against another copy, unresolved V genes explain less than half of the discrepancy, and the remainder lacks a known reason. The D gene and trimming were derived from the DNA, and the V and J assignments and clone size from that table. Counted in this sample were roughly 150,000 clones; roughly 89% of them appeared once. 1.6% of the sample comes from the top ten.

This record comes from a study of T cell responses to AZD1222 COVID-19 vaccine (dated by TCRdb to 2020 to 2022). In the study overall: Because spike-specific TCR depth and breadth did not differ between the two schedules, AZD1222 recipients who got a second dose at roughly 4 weeks were pooled with those who got a second dose at roughly 12 weeks. TCR sequencing covered 230 to 250 trial participants: 200 to 220 given two doses of AZD1222 and 26 given two doses of MenACWY control vaccine. Enrollment into the trials was organized by age into subgroups of 18-55, 56-69 and 70-plus years, and those subgroups contained roughly 160, 29 and 62 TCR-sequenced participants, respectively. Study-wide conclusions, independent of this receptor: Conclusions about previously exposed vaccinees are limited, since just 5 or 6 AZD1222 recipients were seropositive for SARS-CoV-2 at baseline. Reportedly, almost half of the unique spike-specific TCRs recognized epitopes lying outside the regions that are mutated in the B.1.351 and B.1.1.7 variants. The 56-69-year group was small, and its depth increase did not reach significance, likely because of low power. Participants were mostly white British, with more females than males. The authors suggested clonal diversity may have been underestimated. Because no samples from the day 14 peak response were available, repertoires could be characterized only after the peak T cell response. The vaccine-associated CD4 TCRs covered the entire spike protein, and the dominant responses fell in regions 160-218 and 743-854. Spike-specific TCR breadth and depth rose significantly after two AZD1222 doses compared with day 0 and with MenACWY recipients.

This clonotype was obtained from an adult in good health. The sample consisted of peripheral blood, taken on day 0 of AZD1222 vaccination. The V and J segments used are TRBV29-1 and TRBJ1-1, with the D gene not clear enough to name. The DNA sequence reads TGCAGCGTTGAAATAGGAGGGATTAACACTGAAGCTTTCTTT. Its coded protein is CSVEIGGINTEAFF. The reference TRBV29-1 and TRBJ1-1 proteins fill in what lies around the CDR3, so the full variable domain reads SAVISQKPSRDICQRGTSLTIQCQVDSQVTMMFWYRQQPGQSLTLIATANQGSEATYESGFVIDKFPISRPNLTFSTLTVSNMSPEDSSIYLCSVEIGGINTEAFFGQGTRLTVV.